This T cell receptor (beta chain) appears in the sequencing data of a study of T cell responses to AZD1222 COVID-19 vaccine (dated by TCRdb to the early 2020s). Some background on the complete study: AZD1222 recipients with second doses at about 4 weeks or about 12 weeks were pooled, because spike-specific TCR depth and breadth did not differ between schedules. TCR sequencing was performed for fewer than 250 trial participants, of whom around 200 were given two doses of AZD1222 and roughly 25 were given two doses of MenACWY control vaccine. Enrollment into the trials was organized by age into subgroups of 18-55, 56-69 and 70-plus years, and those subgroups contained about 160, 30 and 59 TCR-sequenced participants, respectively. General conclusions and limits of the study: The whole spike protein was spanned by vaccine-associated CD4 TCRs, and dominant responses were seen in regions 160-218 and 743-854. Conclusions about previously exposed vaccinees are limited, since just a handful of AZD1222 recipients were seropositive for SARS-CoV-2 at baseline. The 56-69-year group was small, and its depth increase did not reach significance, likely because of low power. Epitopes outside the regions mutated in the B.1.351 and B.1.1.7 variants were reportedly recognized by nearly half of the unique spike-specific TCRs. Participants were mostly white British, with more females than males. The authors suggested clonal diversity may have been underestimated. A significant rise in spike-specific TCR breadth and depth was observed after two AZD1222 doses relative to day 0 and relative to MenACWY recipients. No day 14 peak-response samples were available, so repertoires were characterized only after the peak T cell response.

The CDR3 runs 14 amino acids, cysteine and phenylalanine included. Only the CDR3 part of the read is kept: 42 bases, read in frame from the first base. CDR1 and CDR2 were assigned from the germline V gene (reference sequence) as GTSNPN and SVGIG. The germline V and J ends show losses of 7 bases and 14 bases respectively, and no gene match explains 17 bases of the junction. The sample's time point, from its label and the paper: baseline before first vaccination. Vaccinee samples came from UK trials COV001 and COV002, including a single-blind randomized controlled phase 2/3 trial of AZD1222 (ChAdOx1 nCoV-19) in healthy adults. For TCRbeta chain sequencing, PBMC samples from trial participants were taken at day 0 and at day 28 after the second dose. In its sample, this clone was seen once. Its binding antigen is unknown. No clone much larger than this one lies a single base away; base qualities are absent.

The CDR3 regions of human TCRbeta chains were analyzed by immunosequencing. Processing in the source paper ran as follows. TCRs in the repertoires were compared against a reference library of SARS-CoV-2-specific TCRs that had been generated with the MIRA antigen-specificity platform. Breadth was defined as the fraction of unique TCRs that were SARS-CoV-2-associated, and depth was defined as the fraction of total T cells that were SARS-CoV-2-associated. Using the MIRA data, each spike-specific TCR was assigned both to the spike region to which the TCR was reactive and to a CD4 or CD8 class. Log10-transformed breadth and depth values were compared by one-way ANOVA with Sidak's multiple comparisons tests. TCRdb carries this immuneACCESS record with in-frame sequences only. Its versions omit some clonotypes, under half of them owing to an unresolved V gene in the studies checked, with the rest unexplained. For V, J and clone size, that table is used; D and trimming come from the DNA. The sample table records under 130,000 clones; around 91% of these occur just once. The ten biggest clones cover roughly 44% of the sample.

Recombination joined TRBV30 with TRBJ1-6, with 7 central nucleotides matching TRBD1. Sample: peripheral blood, taken on day 0 of AZD1222 vaccination. The source of this sequence is an adult in good health. The nucleotide sequence reads TGTGCCTCCGGGGTGGGCAGGGGGACTTCGGCCCTCCACTTT. Its protein is CASGVGRGTSALHF.